There are many counts of the clone carrying this T cell receptor beta chain. Its target is not known. These data are taken from a study of metastatic and nonmetastatic thyroid tumors. The study, taken as a whole, reports: In both blood and tumor samples, TCR beta diversity was reported significantly higher for malignant than benign nodules.

As originally analysed: Differences in CDR3 between clinicopathological groups were drawn on to build a classifier intended to discriminate distant-metastatic papillary thyroid cancer patients. TCRdb redid the clone calls on the PCR reads using MiXCR. The V and J calls were determined by TCRdb, not by the authors. The table shows fewer than 25,000 clones, with more than 15% occurring only once. Deletions cut 0 bases from V and 0 bases from J, with 14 bases between. CDR1 is DFQATT, CDR2 SNEGSKA, per germline (reference sequence). The CDR3 spans 16 residues. Every patient was untreated before thyroid surgery.

This receptor was obtained from a male donor with papillary thyroid cancer or a benign thyroid nodule (not recorded which). Some clones in this sample may be carry-over from other donors' samples. Specimen: adjacent normal tissue. The rearrangement links TRBV20-1 to TRBJ2-5, with TRBD1 as a possible D gene (5 bases). The CDR3 spells CSARDQGRANQETQYF. Here the CDR3 DNA reads TGCAGTGCTAGAGATCAGGGCAGAGCCAACCAAGAGACCCAGTACTTC.